These 17 T cell receptor beta chains were all obtained from the same sample, sequenced in a study of blood T cells in healthy people across ages. Using a J-beta primer mix together with a sample-barcoded 5' primer, a second PCR was run for about 6 to 12 cycles. Using its own MiXCR run on the 5' RACE reads, TCRdb lists one record per CDR3 protein. The data hold about 1.7 million distinct CDR3 sequences, with about 30% observed a single time. The sample comprised blood. The receptors derive from a woman younger than 45 in good health.

This clonotype occurred many times. The chain has TRBV5-1 and TRBJ2-1; D uncertain. V was shortened by 2 bases and J by 6 bases, with 9 bases between the two germline ends. The length of the CDR3 is 13 residues. Germline assignment: CDR1 SGHRS and CDR2 YFSETQ. CDR3 sequence: CASSLLASNEQFF. The CDR3 DNA follows: TGCGCCAGCAGCTTATTAGCTTCCAATGAGCAGTTCTTC.

This clonotype was detected a few times. The chain recombines TRBV29-1 with TRBJ2-3; 9 bases agree with TRBD2. Trimming took 6 bases from V and 0 from J; bases not matched to a gene: 4. Germline V gene lookup returns CDR1 SQVTM and CDR2 ANQGSEA. This CDR3 region has 14 residues. CDR3 sequence reads: CSVAAGGSTDTQYF. The CDR3 coding sequence is TGCAGCGTCGCGGCGGGGGGGAGCACAGATACGCAGTATTTT.

This clonotype has a single count. Since a much larger clone is just one base distant, this may be a read error. The CDR3 DNA is TGCAGTGCTCGGACGGGCCCGAATCAGCCCCAGCATTTT. Its protein product is CSARTGPNQPQHF. The genes are TRBV20-1 and TRBJ1-5; D gene ambiguous. Germline lookup yields CDR1 DFQATT and CDR2 SNEGSKA (reference sequence). Deletions cut 5 bases from V and 4 bases from J, with 12 bases between. The CDR3 covers 13 residues.

This clonotype was recorded a few times. This chain connects TRBV12-3 or TRBV12-4 to TRBJ1-2; D unresolved. CDR3 length equals 13 residues. Trimming pared 3 bases from V and 4 bases from J, leaving 9 bases between. The CDR3 sequence: CASSFDRFYGYTF. The CDR3 coding sequence is TGTGCCAGCAGTTTCGATCGCTTCTATGGCTACACCTTC.

The genes are TRBV7-9 and TRBJ2-7, with D possibly being TRBD2 (6 bases). CDR3 size: 15 residues. From germline, CDR1 is SEHNR and CDR2 FQNEAQ (reference sequence). Trimming stripped 1 base from V and 6 bases from J, with 16 bases between. CDR3 loop: CASSLVSRAGGEQYF. The CDR3 coding sequence is TGTGCCAGCAGCTTAGTTTCTCGGGCCGGGGGCGAGCAGTACTTC.

This clonotype has a handful of counts. The chain employs TRBV3-1 and TRBJ1-2; D is perhaps TRBD1 (5 bases). The V end was cut by 0 bases, the J end by 8 bases, with 7 bases between. The CDR3 spans 12 residues. Germline V gives CDR1 LGHDT, CDR2 YNNKEL (reference sequence). CDR3 protein: CASSQEGVGYTF. As DNA, the CDR3 is TGTGCCAGCAGCCAAGAGGGGGTAGGCTACACCTTC.

This chain joins TRBV18 and TRBJ1-5, with D perhaps matching TRBD1 (5 bases). The CDR3 runs to 13 residues. The germline V gene has CDR1 KGHSH and CDR2 LQKENI. Between the trimmed V and J ends, which lost 5 bases and 3 bases, there was a span of 8 bases. The CDR3 is CASSGTLNQPQHF. The CDR3 DNA reads as TGTGCCAGCTCAGGGACCCTCAATCAGCCCCAGCATTTT.

The V call is TRBV12-3 or TRBV12-4, the J call TRBJ1-5, with 7 bases aligning to TRBD1. Trimming cost V 3 bases and J 8 bases; bases outside gene matches: 4. This CDR3 has 13 residues. CDR3 amino acids: CASSLGQREPQHF. CDR3 DNA: TGTGCCAGCAGTTTGGGACAGAGAGAGCCCCAGCATTTT.

The chain joins TRBV30 to TRBJ2-5; D possibly uses TRBD1 or TRBD2 (5 bases each). The CDR3 length is 11 residues. Germline V gene lookup returns CDR1 GTSNPN and CDR2 SVGIG (reference sequence). Trimming left V 4 bases short and J 5 bases short, with 8 bases between. CDR3 loop: CAWTGAETQYF. In DNA, the CDR3 is TGTGCCTGGACCGGGGCGGAGACCCAGTACTTC.

This clonotype was seen at least ten times. The V and J genes are TRBV4-3 and TRBJ2-7, with 8 nucleotides matching TRBD2. This CDR3 has 14 amino acids. Germline values: CDR1 LGHNA, CDR2 YSLEER. V shed 4 bases, J shed 6 bases, and the junction held 8 bases outside the gene matches. The CDR3 sequence: CASSPGLESGEQYF. In nucleotides, the CDR3 is TGCGCCAGCAGCCCGGGACTAGAGTCTGGCGAGCAGTACTTC.

V usage is TRBV20-1 and J usage is TRBJ2-7, with TRBD2 identical over 12 bases. This CDR3 has 15 amino acids. J lost 5 bases, V lost 5 bases, and 10 bases had no gene match. Germline V CDR1 and CDR2: DFQATT, SNEGSKA (reference sequence). Here the CDR3 reads CSASTGLAGPDEQYF. The CDR3 DNA sequence: TGCAGTGCTTCCACCGGACTAGCGGGGCCCGACGAGCAGTACTTC.

The chain couples TRBV29-1 to TRBJ2-1; D is ambiguous. Germline loops: CDR1 SQVTM, CDR2 ANQGSEA. V was clipped by 4 bases and J by 0 bases, with 10 bases between them. This CDR3 spans 14 amino acids. The CDR3 sequence is CSVVGSSSYNEQFF. The CDR3 DNA follows: TGCAGCGTTGTGGGCTCAAGCTCCTACAATGAGCAGTTCTTC.

This chain connects TRBV27 to TRBJ1-2; the D gene is possibly TRBD1 (5 bases). The V end was cut by 8 bases, the J end by 5 bases, with 15 bases between. Germline V gives CDR1 MNHEY, CDR2 SMNVEV (reference sequence). This CDR3 region has 13 residues. In DNA form, the CDR3 reads TGTGCCAGCGGTTGGTCAGGGTTATATGGCTACACCTTC. Translation: CASGWSGLYGYTF.

The chain links TRBV28 to TRBJ2-1; possibly TRBD1 or TRBD2 for D (5 bases each). The V end was cut by 6 bases, the J end by 4 bases, with 16 bases between. Germline V gene sequence: CDR1 MDHEN, CDR2 SYDVKM. The CDR3 loop spans 15 amino acids. This chain's CDR3 is CASRSPGPSYNEQFF. The DNA for the CDR3 is TGTGCCAGCAGGTCCCCGGGACCCTCATACAATGAGCAGTTCTTC.

This clonotype showed up many times. CDR3 bases: TGTGCCATCAGTGAGCTGCTGGGCTACGAGCAGTACTTC. Protein product: CAISELLGYEQYF. The V and J genes are TRBV10-3 and TRBJ2-7; D unclear. The CDR3 loop spans 13 amino acids. Germline V lookup: CDR1 ENHRY, CDR2 SYGVKD. V dropped 2 bases and J dropped 3 bases, with 8 bases sitting between them.

The rearrangement joins TRBV2 to TRBJ1-2; 8 nucleotides match TRBD1. The CDR3 is 14 amino acids. Germline V lookup: CDR1 SNHLY, CDR2 FYNNEI. The J segment lost 8 bases and the V segment lost 6 bases, leaving 11 bases of the junction unmatched. The CDR3 DNA is TGTGCCAGCAGCGCGGACAGGGTACAAGGGGGCTACACCTTC. Amino acids: CASSADRVQGGYTF.

This clonotype appeared a few times. V usage is TRBV18 and J usage is TRBJ2-3, with 8 bases identical to TRBD2. V was clipped by 3 bases and J by 5 bases; unmatched bases: 7. The CDR3 totals 15 residues. Germline V gene data show CDR1 as KGHSH and CDR2 as LQKENI. The CDR3, as DNA: TGTGCCAGCTCACCGCTCGGCGGGGGGAGAGATACGCAGTATTTT. Translation gives CASSPLGGGRDTQYF. Full variable domain (rest looked up from reference TRBV18 and TRBJ2-3): NAGVMQNPRHLVRRRGQEARLRCSPMKGHSHVYWYRQLPEEGLKFMVYLQKENIIDESGMPKERFSAEFPKEGPSILRIQQVVRGDSAAYFCASSPLGGGRDTQYFGPGTRLTVL.